This TCR beta chain was profiled in a study of blood T cell repertoires in COVID-19. Study overall: PBMCs, B-cell-depleted T cells, or T cells were the source of the cDNA or gDNA that made up the material.

As handled by the study authors: Amplification with reference gene primers provided the estimates of nucleated cell counts. The data were produced by immunoSEQ multiplex PCR, yet TCRdb's version contains in-frame clones alone and is incomplete. The V and J calls and the clone size are those of that table, but D and trimming were determined from the DNA. The sample lists 150,000 to 200,000 clones, about 90% occurring once. This CDR3 spans 14 amino acids. The germline CDR1 and CDR2 sequences are SGHDT and YYEEEE. The ends were cut back, 6 bases at V and 0 bases at J, with 13 bases in the middle. Recruited during active infection, patients (from Seattle) were subsequently followed longitudinally.

Sequences were obtained from peripheral blood. This TCR was sampled from a man aged 25-45 years with COVID-19, enrolled during active disease. The chain employs TRBV5-6 and TRBJ2-7; no reliable D call. The CDR3 loop is CASKGRPSSYEQYF. The DNA for the CDR3 is TGTGCCAGCAAAGGCAGGCCGAGCTCCTACGAGCAGTACTTC.